This TCR beta chain originates from a study of cytomegalovirus exposure and HLA in healthy donors. Study-wide findings and caveats: In presence/absence analyses, roughly uniform sequencing depth across donors was assumed.

Trimming shortened V by 6 bases and J by 4 bases, and 15 bases separated the two germline ends. The CDR3 sequence is 14 residues long. The germline CDR1 and CDR2 sequences are SGHVS and FQNEAQ. The PCR had 60 Vbeta and 13 Jbeta primers. The protocol was immunoSEQ multiplex PCR, while the TCRdb copy is restricted to in-frame clones and leaves out a portion. The sample includes 150,000 to 200,000 clones, roughly four fifths of them seen just once. In regard to this clone: No antigen is known for it.

This clonotype was sampled from a woman in her forties in good health and CMV-seronegative. Material: PBMCs. The chain is built from TRBV7-8 and TRBJ1-1; perhaps TRBD1 as D (5 bases). CDR3 loop: CASSSGGAGTEAFF. The CDR3 DNA is TGTGCCAGCAGTAGCGGGGGAGCAGGCACTGAAGCTTTCTTT.